This entry lists 11 T cell receptor beta chains sequenced from one sample in a study of Ad26.COV2.S vaccination and SARS-CoV-2 variants. Treatment denoted: over 15 received Ad26.COV2.S at low or high dose, single or two shots; 5 received placebo; per-sample allocation not given. Sampling occurred on day 63 after the first vaccine or placebo injection. Data came from immunoSEQ multiplex PCR; TCRdb stores just in-frame clones and leaves some out. The table has hundreds of thousands of clones, around 89% seen once. The specimen was peripheral blood, collected in a trial of Ad26.COV2.S vaccine versus placebo. These receptors came from a person aged 18-65 years who received the Ad26.COV2.S COVID-19 vaccine or a placebo.

This clone was detected only a few times. This sequence joins TRBV15 and TRBJ1-1; D is possibly TRBD1 (6 bases). Germline lookup yields CDR1 LNHNV and CDR2 YYDKDF (reference sequence). This CDR3 is built from 15 residues. Trimming took off 2 bases at V and 7 bases at J, with 17 bases between the two ends. This CDR3 reads CATSRPGQTLYEAFF. The CDR3 DNA follows: TGTGCCACCAGCAGACCGGGACAAACTTTATATGAAGCTTTCTTT.

The V call is TRBV6-2 or TRBV6-3, the J call TRBJ2-7; possibly TRBD2 for D (6 bases). The V gene lost 0 bases and the J gene lost 3 bases, with 12 bases spanning the gap. Per germline, CDR1 MNHEY and CDR2 SVGEGT. The length of the CDR3 is 15 residues. The CDR3 sequence is CASSYSAGYYYEQYF. In nucleotides, the CDR3 is TGTGCCAGCAGTTACTCCGCGGGGTACTACTACGAGCAGTACTTC.

The chain couples TRBV27 to TRBJ1-5; 8 positions match TRBD1. V shed 0 bases, J shed 5 bases, and the junction held 6 bases outside the gene matches. Germline assignment: CDR1 MNHEY and CDR2 SMNVEV (reference sequence). CDR3 size: 16 residues. CDR3 sequence reads: CASSLSFGQGHQPQHF. The CDR3 DNA reads as TGTGCCAGCAGTTTATCCTTCGGACAGGGTCATCAGCCCCAGCATTTT.

This rearrangement joins TRBV28 to TRBJ1-6, with D possibly matching TRBD1 (6 bases). Trimming pared 6 bases from V and 9 bases from J, leaving 12 bases between. This CDR3 has 13 residues. Germline V gives CDR1 MDHEN, CDR2 SYDVKM. The CDR3 sequence: CASREQGFSPLHF. The CDR3 DNA reads TGTGCCAGCAGGGAACAGGGCTTTTCACCCCTCCACTTT.

This chain uses TRBV5-1 with TRBJ1-1; D ambiguous. This CDR3 has 14 amino acids. CDR1 is SGHRS and CDR2 is YFSETQ in the germline V gene. The V end lost 0 bases, the J end lost 0 bases, and 6 bases lay between the germline ends. CDR3 sequence: CASSLEPMNTEAFF. CDR3 nucleotide sequence: TGCGCCAGCAGCTTGGAGCCGATGAACACTGAAGCTTTCTTT.

V is TRBV19 and J is TRBJ1-3, with D unresolved. The V end was cut by 6 bases, the J end by 2 bases, with 11 bases between. Germline CDR1 LNHDA, CDR2 SQIVND (reference sequence). This CDR3 region has 14 residues. The CDR3 region has the DNA TGTGCCAGTAGGGAGGGAGTTACTGGAAACACCATATATTTT. Translated: CASREGVTGNTIYF.

V is TRBV6-6 and J is TRBJ2-5, with TRBD1 matching 8 bases. V lost 0 bases and J lost 4; bases outside the gene matches: 7. This CDR3 is 16 amino acids long. Germline loops: CDR1 MNHNY, CDR2 SVGAGI (reference sequence). The CDR3 nucleotides read TGTGCCAGCAGTTACTCTTCGGGACAGGCGGCAGAGACCCAGTACTTC. Amino acid sequence: CASSYSSGQAAETQYF.

The chain couples TRBV29-1 to TRBJ1-3; the D gene is possibly TRBD1 (5 bases). Per the germline V gene, CDR1 is SQVTM and CDR2 is ANQGSEA. The CDR3 runs 12 residues. Trimming removed 4 bases at V and 5 bases at J, with 9 bases between. The CDR3 DNA reads as TGCAGCGTTGGCTCGGACAGAAACACCATATATTTT. It codes for CSVGSDRNTIYF.

This clone appeared many times. V gene TRBV2 combines with J gene TRBJ2-7; TRBD1 matches 7 bases. This CDR3 contains 13 residues. The V gene end was trimmed by 2 bases and the J gene end by 4 bases; junction bases not matched to a gene: 2. Germline V gives CDR1 SNHLY, CDR2 FYNNEI. Here the CDR3 reads CASSEMTGYEQYF. CDR3 nucleotides: TGTGCCAGCAGTGAAATGACAGGGTACGAGCAGTACTTC.

As to this clone: The same CDR3 arises from other DNA sequences in this sample as well. The rearrangement uses TRBV7-2 and TRBJ2-5; D uncertain. CDR1 and CDR2 from the germline V gene are SGHTA and FQGNSA. Trimming cost V 0 bases and J 2 bases, with 1 base left between them. This CDR3 is 12 amino acids long. The DNA for the CDR3 is TGTGCCAGCAGCTTAGCGCAAGAGACCCAGTACTTC. This encodes CASSLAQETQYF.

The chain combines TRBV15 with TRBJ2-3, with a weak D call TRBD1 (5 bases). The CDR3 loop spans 14 amino acids. V was trimmed by 1 base and J by 2 bases, leaving 7 bases between them. Germline-derived CDR1 and CDR2 are LNHNV and YYDKDF (reference sequence). The CDR3 reads CATSRGGYTDTQYF. The CDR3 DNA reads TGTGCCACCAGCAGAGGGGGCTACACAGATACGCAGTATTTT.